The sequence of this T cell receptor (beta chain) was determined in a study of shared clonotypes between healthy human individuals. Study-level information: Serving as donors were a couple of women and a few men, whose ages spanned 18 to 49.

Assay: immunoSEQ multiplex PCR; the TCRdb copy retains only in-frame clones and omits some. This sample carries hundreds of thousands of clones, roughly 79% of them seen once, and the ten largest clones take 12%. The CDR3 covers 15 residues. Germline CDR1 reads MNHEY; CDR2 reads SVGAGI. V lost 6 bases, J lost 4 bases, and 13 bases lay in between. This clonotype originated in a middle-aged woman in good health. Some clones in this sample may be carry-over from other donors' samples. Input material: PBMCs. V and J are TRBV6-5 and TRBJ2-6; D possibly corresponds to TRBD1 (7 bases). CDR3 sequence: CASSRGVAGANVLTF. The CDR3 bases are TGTGCCAGCAGCAGGGGGGTGGCGGGGGCCAACGTCCTGACTTTC.